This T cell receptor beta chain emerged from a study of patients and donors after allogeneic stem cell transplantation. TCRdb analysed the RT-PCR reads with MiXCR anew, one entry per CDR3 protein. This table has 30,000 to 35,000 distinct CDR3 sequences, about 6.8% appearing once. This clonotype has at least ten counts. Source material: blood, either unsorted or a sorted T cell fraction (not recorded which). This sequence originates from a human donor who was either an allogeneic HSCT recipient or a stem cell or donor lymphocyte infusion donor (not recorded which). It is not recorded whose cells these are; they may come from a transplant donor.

The CDR3 is CASSPGTGGSYGYTF. For the CDR3, the DNA is TGCGCCAGCAGCCCCGGGACAGGGGGGTCCTATGGCTACACCTTC. The chain employs TRBV5-1 and TRBJ1-2; 11 nucleotides align to TRBD1. CDR1 and CDR2 (germline): SGHRS, YFSETQ. This CDR3 region has 15 residues. Trimming at V came to 4 bases and at J to 4 bases, leaving 6 bases not matched to a gene.